This T cell receptor beta chain was recovered during a study of blood T cell repertoires in COVID-19 (dated by TCRdb to between 2020 and 2021). With regard to the full study: Collaborator samples came from the United States, Italy and Spain and covered acute and convalescent phases of COVID-19. The material from the prospective study consisted of cDNA or gDNA derived from T cells, B-cell-depleted T cells, or PBMCs. The dataset comprised deeply sampled blood TCRbeta repertoires from subjects exposed to, actively infected with, or recovered from COVID-19. The repertoires were made available in a free public database intended to serve as a resource for research on the immune response to SARS-CoV-2. The samples were drawn from the first 160 participants of the ongoing ImmuneRACE study and from 1,254 subjects provided by 6 global collaborators. A de-identified subject ID, COVID-19 status, age in years and sex were almost always included in the sample metadata. HLA class I and class II types, where available, came from metadata supplied by the sample provider rather than from assay-based typing.

The full study reports these points: Clinical and demographic metadata were provided uncurated, with the amount varying by source and participant.

On this clone: Its binding antigen is unknown. Nothing much larger sits one base from this clone, and base qualities are not available.

TCRbeta CDR3 regions were amplified from genomic DNA using the immunoSEQ Assay, a bias-controlled multiplex PCR. As for the authors' bioinformatics: The number of nucleated cells in each sample was estimated by amplification of reference gene primers within the assay. To quantify the absolute abundance of each unique TCRbeta CDR3 rearrangement, sequence reads were collapsed and filtered. Productive Simpson clonality was computed per sample as the square root of Simpson's diversity index over productive rearrangements. The table was pulled from immuneACCESS by TCRdb, which kept in-frame rearrangements only. Such tables lose some clones; where checked, under half of the loss comes from unresolved V genes, and the rest has no known cause. V and J calls plus clone size are reproduced from that table; the DNA served to infer D and trimming. This sample holds about 260,000 clones; about nine tenths were observed only once. The ten largest make up around 2.5% of the sample.

One collaborating source in Seattle enrolled patients during active infection and followed them longitudinally through the course of disease. The collaborating institutions used their own protocols to collect whole blood in K2EDTA tubes. For TCRbeta analysis, collaborators shipped samples as frozen whole blood, isolated PBMCs, or DNA extracted from either of those sample types. Sequencing input: peripheral blood. This TCR derives from a person aged 18 to 35 with COVID-19, enrolled during active disease.

CDR3 sequence: CASSYPTGSYEQYF. The nucleotide sequence is TGTGCCAGCAGTTACCCGACAGGCTCCTACGAGCAGTACTTC. The chain couples TRBV6-6 to TRBJ2-7; the D segment could be TRBD1, given 6 matching bases. Via the germline V gene (reference sequence), CDR1 is MNHNY and CDR2 SVGAGI. The CDR3 sequence holds 14 residues, the cysteine and phenylalanine included. Only CDR3 DNA is held: 42 bases, read in frame from base 1. The V end loses 2 bases and the J end loses 0 bases, and a stretch of 8 bases separates them.